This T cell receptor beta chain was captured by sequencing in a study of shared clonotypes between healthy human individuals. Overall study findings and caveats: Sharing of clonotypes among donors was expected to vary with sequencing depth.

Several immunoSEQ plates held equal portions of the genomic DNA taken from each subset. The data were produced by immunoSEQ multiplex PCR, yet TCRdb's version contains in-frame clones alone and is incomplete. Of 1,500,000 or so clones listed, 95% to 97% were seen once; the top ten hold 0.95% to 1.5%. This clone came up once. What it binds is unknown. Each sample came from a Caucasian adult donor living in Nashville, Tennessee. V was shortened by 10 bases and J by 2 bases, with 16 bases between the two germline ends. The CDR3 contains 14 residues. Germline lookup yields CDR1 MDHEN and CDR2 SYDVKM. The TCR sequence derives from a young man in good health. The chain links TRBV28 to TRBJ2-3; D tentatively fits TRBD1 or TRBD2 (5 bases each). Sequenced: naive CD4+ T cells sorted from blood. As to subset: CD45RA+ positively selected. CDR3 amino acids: CATLASGPTDTQYF. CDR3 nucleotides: TGTGCCACCCTAGCTTCGGGGCCCACAGATACGCAGTATTTT.